This TCR beta chain was captured by sequencing in a study of blood T cell repertoires in COVID-19. About the research overall: PBMCs, B-cell-depleted T cells, or T cells provided the cDNA or gDNA that made up the material.

Germline CDR1 reads SGDLS; CDR2 reads YYNGEE. The CDR3 runs 19 residues. V was clipped by 0 bases and J by 1 base; unmatched bases: 6. The assay was immunoSEQ multiplex PCR, and TCRdb's table has in-frame clones only and misses some. The sample includes hundreds of thousands of clones, 82% seen only once; the top ten take under 2%. The clonotype originates from a woman older than 75 with acute or convalescent COVID-19. The sequenced sample consisted of peripheral blood. This chain links TRBV9 with TRBJ2-2; 13 nucleotides match TRBD2. The CDR3 DNA reads TGTGCCAGCAGCGTAGTTGGACTAGCGGGGGCCTGGAACACCGGGGAGCTGTTTTTT. It encodes CASSVVGLAGAWNTGELFF.